Sequencing of this T cell receptor beta chain was carried out in a study of long-term antiretroviral therapy in people with HIV. Ahead of DNA extraction, samples held 1-10 million cryopreserved PBMC each. In this sample, this clone turned up once. Its antigen is still unknown. Regarding the study as a whole: Gathering of blood took place between 2004 and 2017, possibly under older ART regimens. Diversity increased after ART yet remained lower than in transplant donor controls.

Germline CDR1 reads MNHEY; CDR2 reads SVGAGI. The CDR3 is made up of 14 amino acids. With V trimmed by 6 bases and J by 3 bases, 2 bases remained unmatched. Researchers report immunoSEQ v3.0 was run at survey level. A per-sample goal of about 40,000-55,000 T-cell genomes was targeted by sequencing. Some clones are missing from TCRdb's copy, which holds only in-frame ones; the method was immunoSEQ multiplex PCR. The sample has around 18,000 clones, roughly 89% seen once; the top ten hold more than 9%. The chain couples TRBV6-5 to TRBJ1-5, with TRBD1 matching 10 bases. Source: unsorted PBMCs, taken 3 years after starting antiretroviral therapy. The TCR sequence derives from a man aged 50 to 60 with HIV. The CDR3 nucleotides are TGTGCCAGCAGCCGACAGGGGGCCAATCAGCCCCAGCATTTT. The encoded protein is CASSRQGANQPQHF.